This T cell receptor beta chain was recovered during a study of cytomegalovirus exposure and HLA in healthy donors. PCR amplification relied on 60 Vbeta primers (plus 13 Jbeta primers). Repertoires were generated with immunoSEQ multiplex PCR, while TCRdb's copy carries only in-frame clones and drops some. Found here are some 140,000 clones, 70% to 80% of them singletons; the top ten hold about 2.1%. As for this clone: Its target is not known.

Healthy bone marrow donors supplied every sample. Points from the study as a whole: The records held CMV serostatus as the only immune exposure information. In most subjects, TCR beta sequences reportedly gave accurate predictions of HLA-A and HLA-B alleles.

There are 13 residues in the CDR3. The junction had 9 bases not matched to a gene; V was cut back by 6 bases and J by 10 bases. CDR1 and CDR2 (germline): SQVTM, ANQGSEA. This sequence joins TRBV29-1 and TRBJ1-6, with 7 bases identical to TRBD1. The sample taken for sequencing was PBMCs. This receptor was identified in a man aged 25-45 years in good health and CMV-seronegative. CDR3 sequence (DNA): TGCAGCGTGGGCGACAGGGTAGGATCACCCCTCCACTTT. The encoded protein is CSVGDRVGSPLHF.